The TCR beta chain under discussion was sequenced for a study of T cell responses to AZD1222 COVID-19 vaccine. Notes on the study in general: With dominance at 160-218 and 743-854, vaccine-associated CD4 TCRs spanned spike.

Note on this clone: What it recognizes is unknown. Germline and junction disagree at one end, which may indicate a read error.

The CDR3 spans 16 residues. Germline lookup yields CDR1 MGHRA and CDR2 YSYEKL. The repertoire was sequenced with immunoSEQ multiplex PCR; TCRdb's copy has only in-frame clones and lacks some. Of roughly 65,000 clones detected, about 80% appear once; the ten largest clones hold around 10%. The sequences come from peripheral blood, collected on day 0 of AZD1222 vaccination. The receptor was derived from an adult in good health. The gene calls are TRBV4-1 and TRBJ1-5; D possibly corresponds to TRBD1 (5 bases). The CDR3 DNA is TGCGCCAGCAGCCAAGTTGTAACTAGGGGTAATCGGCCCCAGCATTTT. Its translation is CASSQVVTRGNRPQHF.